Presented here are 30 T cell receptor beta chains from one specimen sequenced in a study of CD8 T cells in ankylosing spondylitis. In TCRdb, the 5' RACE reads were re-called with MiXCR into one record per CDR3 protein. The sample has about 340,000 distinct CDR3 sequences, about 15% seen once; the top ten hold about 1.1%. The sample comprised blood, either unsorted or a sorted T cell fraction (not recorded which). The source of these receptors is a male donor with ankylosing spondylitis or in good health (not recorded which).

V is TRBV30 and J is TRBJ1-1; no definite D call. Germline values: CDR1 GTSNPN, CDR2 SVGIG (reference sequence). V lost 0 bases and J 11 bases, leaving 22 bases between the germline ends. The CDR3 runs 15 residues. The CDR3 region has the DNA TGTGCCTGGAGTGTATCAACGGTGGCTTCAACCAGGGCTTTCTTT. This translates into CAWSVSTVASTRAFF.

The V gene is TRBV20-1, the J gene TRBJ2-5, with TRBD2 identical over 9 bases. Trimming cost V 5 bases and J 12 bases; bases outside gene matches: 19. Germline loops: CDR1 DFQATT, CDR2 SNEGSKA (reference sequence). This CDR3 comprises 15 residues. CDR3 sequence: CSAGGIGTSPSEEYF. The DNA for the CDR3 is TGCAGTGCTGGGGGCATAGGGACTAGCCCGTCTGAGGAGTACTTC.

Here the CDR3 reads CASSQVTGADTQYF. For the CDR3, the DNA is TGTGCCAGCAGCCAAGTAACCGGAGCAGATACGCAGTATTTT. The chain joins TRBV4-2 to TRBJ2-3; unclear D gene. This CDR3 has 14 amino acids. Trimming stripped 1 base from V and 4 bases from J, with 9 bases between. The germline gives CDR1 LGHNA, CDR2 YNFKEQ.

The chain combines TRBV2 with TRBJ2-1; TRBD2 matches 11 bases. The CDR3 contains 14 residues. V lost 5 bases, J lost 8 bases, and 5 bases stayed unmatched. In germline, CDR1 is SNHLY, CDR2 FYNNEI. The CDR3 spells CASSLAGGEDEQFF. The DNA of the CDR3 is TGTGCCAGCAGTCTAGCGGGGGGTGAGGATGAGCAGTTCTTC.

This clonotype was seen once. The CDR3 coding sequence is TGTGCCAGCAGCAAGGATTGGAGGGGCCCAGGTAATAATGAGCAGTTCTTC. This translates into CASSKDWRGPGNNEQFF. The chain couples TRBV3-1 to TRBJ2-1; D is possibly TRBD2 (6 bases). Germline CDR1 reads LGHDT; CDR2 reads YNNKEL (reference sequence). The length of the CDR3 is 17 residues. Trimming removed 5 bases from V and 7 bases from J, with 24 bases in between.

This clonotype was seen more than once but under ten times. The gene calls are TRBV7-9 and TRBJ2-1; TRBD2 matches at 8 bases. Germline assignment: CDR1 SEHNR and CDR2 FQNEAQ (reference sequence). J gave up 7 bases and V 5 bases, and 10 bases lay outside the gene matches. The CDR3 is 15 amino acids. The CDR3 loop reads CASSNPGLVLNEQFF. Here the CDR3 DNA reads TGTGCCAGCAGCAACCCGGGACTAGTACTGAATGAGCAGTTCTTC.

This clonotype appeared a few times. This rearrangement joins TRBV6-1 to TRBJ2-3, with 7 nucleotides matching TRBD1. Germline V gene data show CDR1 as MNHNS and CDR2 as SASEGT. The CDR3 covers 13 residues. J was trimmed by 4 bases and V by 6 bases; bases with no gene match: 4. The CDR3 DNA follows: TGTGCCAGCAGGAGGGGGCTCGCAGATACGCAGTATTTT. Translated, it gives CASRRGLADTQYF.

This clonotype was seen a handful of times. The V gene is TRBV12-3 or TRBV12-4, the J gene TRBJ1-2; TRBD1 matches 7 bases. J was trimmed by 4 bases and V by 4 bases; bases with no gene match: 3. This CDR3 spans 13 amino acids. The CDR3 coding sequence is TGTGCCAGCAGTTCCACAGGGGCCTATGGCTACACCTTC. It specifies CASSSTGAYGYTF.

The table lists this clonotype with a few counts. The CDR3 here is CASSLQTGGGEAFF. CDR3 DNA: TGTGCCAGCAGTCTTCAGACAGGGGGCGGTGAAGCTTTCTTT. The chain joins TRBV12-3 or TRBV12-4 to TRBJ1-1; 10 bases fit TRBD1. This CDR3 has 14 amino acids. V gave up 5 bases and J gave up 7 bases; unmatched junction bases: 7.

This clonotype has only a few counts. The chain combines TRBV7-2 with TRBJ2-1; D assignment may be TRBD1 or TRBD2 (6 bases each). There are 17 residues in the CDR3. The V end was cut by 5 bases, the J end by 7 bases, with 24 bases between. Per germline, CDR1 SGHTA and CDR2 FQGNSA. The CDR3 nucleotides are TGTGCCAGCAGCGCCCCTATTGGGGGGCTGGGGAAGAATGAGCAGTTCTTC. It specifies CASSAPIGGLGKNEQFF.

This clonotype was seen only a few times. The J gene is TRBJ2-3, the V gene TRBV3-1; 10 bases match TRBD2. CDR1 and CDR2 (germline): LGHDT, YNNKEL (reference sequence). The trim removed 4 bases at V and 0 bases at J, leaving 7 bases unmatched. This CDR3 has 17 residues. CDR3 sequence (DNA): TGTGCCAGCAGCCCCACACGGACTAGCGGAAGCACAGATACGCAGTATTTT. As protein: CASSPTRTSGSTDTQYF.

The table lists this clonotype with a few counts. This rearrangement joins TRBV20-1 to TRBJ1-2; 10 positions match TRBD1. Germline V CDR1 and CDR2: DFQATT, SNEGSKA (reference sequence). The trim removed 6 bases at V and 4 bases at J, leaving 8 bases unmatched. This CDR3 is built from 14 residues. In nucleotides, the CDR3 is TGCAGTGCCGGACAGGGGGAAGTATCCTATGGCTACACCTTC. As protein: CSAGQGEVSYGYTF.

This clonotype occurred a few times. The J gene is TRBJ2-3, the V gene TRBV5-1, with D tentatively TRBD2 (5 bases). The CDR3 consists of 13 residues. Looked up from germline, CDR1 is SGHRS and CDR2 is YFSETQ. Trimming stripped 5 bases from V and 4 bases from J, with 11 bases between. The CDR3: CASRVEGSDTQYF. CDR3 DNA: TGCGCCAGCAGGGTCGAGGGATCAGATACGCAGTATTTT.

The sample holds many counts of this clonotype. The chain joins TRBV7-9 to TRBJ1-1, with 7 bases aligning to TRBD1. The CDR3 runs 15 residues. Germline V gene lookup returns CDR1 SEHNR and CDR2 FQNEAQ (reference sequence). The V segment lost 1 base and the J segment 0 bases; nucleotides outside the gene matches: 2. Here the CDR3 DNA reads TGTGCCAGCAGCTTAGGGGGGACAGTGAACACTGAAGCTTTCTTT. This translates into CASSLGGTVNTEAFF.

The chain combines TRBV20-1 with TRBJ2-1, with 7 positions matching TRBD2. The CDR3 runs to 14 residues. V gave up 6 bases and J gave up 5 bases; unmatched junction bases: 10. Germline CDR1 is DFQATT and CDR2 is SNEGSKA (reference sequence). The CDR3 DNA is TGCAGTGCCCAAGGAGGGAGGGCCCACAATGAGCAGTTCTTC. It is translated as CSAQGGRAHNEQFF.

This clonotype has a count of ten or more. This chain uses TRBV18 with TRBJ1-5, with a possible D match to TRBD1 (5 bases). CDR1 is KGHSH and CDR2 is LQKENI in the germline V gene. V was trimmed by 3 bases and J by 5 bases, leaving 8 bases between them. This CDR3 contains 13 residues. This CDR3 is CASSPVGDQPQHF. The CDR3 DNA follows: TGTGCCAGCTCACCGGTAGGGGATCAGCCCCAGCATTTT.

This clonotype was observed a few times. This rearrangement joins TRBV5-1 to TRBJ2-7, with D uncertain. The V end was cut by 0 bases, the J end by 3 bases, with 10 bases between. The CDR3 sequence is 14 residues long. Germline assignment: CDR1 SGHRS and CDR2 YFSETQ. CDR3 sequence (DNA): TGCGCCAGCAGCTTGGAAGTGGCTAGCTACGAGCAGTACTTC. Translating gives CASSLEVASYEQYF. Looking up the rest from reference TRBV5-1 and TRBJ2-7 gives the full variable domain: KAGVTQTPRYLIKTRGQQVTLSCSPISGHRSVSWYQQTPGQGLQFLFEYFSETQRNKGNFPGRFSGRQFSNSRSEMNVSTLELGDSALYLCASSLEVASYEQYFGPGTRLTVT.

This clonotype appeared a few times. The genes are TRBV5-1 and TRBJ1-6; D is uncertain. This CDR3 comprises 14 residues. Trimming pared 7 bases from V and 0 bases from J, leaving 8 bases between. Germline V gene sequence: CDR1 SGHRS, CDR2 YFSETQ. For the CDR3, the DNA is TGCGCCAGCGGGGAGAGCTCCTATAATTCACCCCTCCACTTT. Its protein is CASGESSYNSPLHF.

This clonotype has at least ten counts. V usage is TRBV5-1 and J usage is TRBJ2-1; 11 nucleotides match TRBD1. V lost 4 bases, J lost 8 bases, and 8 bases stayed unmatched. Germline lookup yields CDR1 SGHRS and CDR2 YFSETQ. The CDR3 is 15 amino acids. DNA for the CDR3: TGCGCCAGCAGCCCCCCGGGACAGGGGGAGTATGAGCAGTTCTTC. This encodes CASSPPGQGEYEQFF.

This chain uses TRBV27 with TRBJ1-1, with 8 bases that match TRBD1. Germline V gene sequence: CDR1 MNHEY, CDR2 SMNVEV (reference sequence). The V segment lost 3 bases and the J segment 3 bases; nucleotides outside the gene matches: 6. The CDR3 runs to 15 residues. DNA of the CDR3: TGTGCCAGCAGTTTCCGGACAGGGATGGACACTGAAGCTTTCTTT. This gives the protein CASSFRTGMDTEAFF.

The J gene is TRBJ2-3, the V gene TRBV20-1, with 9 bases lining up with TRBD2. The V gene's germline CDR1 is DFQATT and CDR2 SNEGSKA (reference sequence). The junction had 4 bases not matched to a gene; V was cut back by 3 bases and J by 3 bases. This CDR3 has 14 amino acids. CDR3 sequence: CSARPSGNTDTQYF. The CDR3 DNA sequence: TGCAGTGCTAGGCCTAGCGGGAATACAGATACGCAGTATTTT.

A few counts support this clonotype. The V gene is TRBV24-1, the J gene TRBJ2-1; 10 bases match TRBD1. This CDR3 contains 15 residues. The germline V gene encodes CDR1 KGHDR and CDR2 SFDVKD. The junction had 7 bases not matched to a gene; V was cut back by 4 bases and J by 8 bases. CDR3 loop: CATSDPGTGADEQFF. The CDR3 bases are TGTGCCACCAGTGACCCCGGGACAGGGGCGGATGAGCAGTTCTTC.

This chain's CDR3 is CASSLAGHSETQYF. The CDR3 region has the DNA TGTGCCAGCAGCTTAGCGGGACATTCAGAGACCCAGTACTTC. This chain links TRBV7-2 with TRBJ2-5; weak D call: TRBD1 (6 bases). The ends were cut back, 0 bases at V and 4 bases at J, with 9 bases in the middle. Germline V gene lookup returns CDR1 SGHTA and CDR2 FQGNSA. This CDR3 has 14 residues.

This clonotype turned up a few times. The chain recombines TRBV7-9 with TRBJ2-7, with 7 bases that match TRBD2. The V gene end was trimmed by 4 bases and the J gene end by 2 bases; junction bases not matched to a gene: 8. Germline V gene sequence: CDR1 SEHNR, CDR2 FQNEAQ (reference sequence). The CDR3 sequence is 15 residues long. CDR3 in amino acids: CASSSLASGTYEQYF. The CDR3 DNA reads TGTGCCAGCAGCTCCCTAGCAAGCGGGACCTACGAGCAGTACTTC.

This clonotype was seen a single time. The V gene is TRBV3-1, the J gene TRBJ2-2; maybe TRBD2 (5 bases). The germline CDR1 and CDR2 sequences are LGHDT and YNNKEL (reference sequence). The V end was cut by 3 bases, the J end by 6 bases, with 11 bases between. This CDR3 has 14 residues. The CDR3 loop is CASSHREKPGELFF. CDR3 sequence (DNA): TGTGCCAGCAGCCATCGGGAAAAGCCCGGGGAGCTGTTTTTT.

The chain has TRBV5-1 and TRBJ1-5, with TRBD1 as a possible D gene (5 bases). Germline CDR1 and CDR2: SGHRS and YFSETQ. Trimming shortened V by 0 bases and J by 0 bases, and 7 bases separated the two germline ends. This CDR3 contains 15 residues. In DNA form, the CDR3 reads TGCGCCAGCAGCTTGGAAGGGGATAGCAATCAGCCCCAGCATTTT. Its protein is CASSLEGDSNQPQHF.

This clonotype appeared a few times. The rearrangement links TRBV5-6 to TRBJ2-1; 10 bases match TRBD2. After removal of 4 bases from V and 9 bases from J, the junction contained 10 bases not matched to a gene. Germline V gene lookup returns CDR1 SGHDT and CDR2 YYEEEE. The CDR3 runs 15 residues. The CDR3: CASSPWERGGGEQFF. The CDR3 DNA is TGTGCCAGCAGCCCCTGGGAGCGGGGGGGGGGTGAGCAGTTCTTC.

V is TRBV20-1 and J is TRBJ2-5; D remains unclear. The germline V and J ends were trimmed by 3 bases and 4 bases, with 15 bases remaining between them. This CDR3 has 14 residues. Germline V gene data show CDR1 as DFQATT and CDR2 as SNEGSKA (reference sequence). The CDR3 region is CSARHSGRVETQYF. The CDR3 DNA sequence: TGCAGTGCTAGGCACTCCGGTCGGGTAGAGACCCAGTACTTC.

The chain recombines TRBV18 with TRBJ2-7; D call uncertain. V lost 4 bases, J lost 3 bases, and 16 bases lay in between. Germline CDR1 reads KGHSH; CDR2 reads LQKENI. The CDR3 consists of 15 residues. The CDR3 nucleotides read TGTGCCAGCTCACTTACTACCTCCGAGTACTACGAGCAGTACTTC. Amino acids: CASSLTTSEYYEQYF.

This rearrangement joins TRBV14 to TRBJ2-1; TRBD2 matches 7 bases. J lost 3 bases, V lost 4 bases, and 15 bases had no gene match. Germline V CDR1 and CDR2: SGHDN, FVKESK. CDR3 length: 18 amino acids. The DNA for the CDR3 is TGTGCCAGCAGCCCCCACCCGGGACTACACCCCCTCTACAATGAGCAGTTCTTC. Its translation is CASSPHPGLHPLYNEQFF. The complete variable domain, with remaining parts taken from reference TRBV14 and TRBJ2-1, reads EAGVTQFPSHSVIEKGQTVTLRCDPISGHDNLYWYRRVMGKEIKFLLHFVKESKQDESGMPNNRFLAERTGGTYSTLKVQPAELEDSGVYFCASSPHPGLHPLYNEQFFGPGTRLTVL.